The 16 T cell receptor beta chains given below trace back to one sample, sequenced in a study of cytomegalovirus exposure and HLA in healthy donors. The PCR made use of 60 Vbeta and 13 Jbeta primers. TCRdb keeps only in-frame clones here, not all; method: immunoSEQ multiplex PCR. The table includes around 140,000 clones, approximately 87% detected once. Sequencing input: PBMCs. These receptors were collected from a woman aged 30 to 39 in good health and CMV-seronegative.

J is TRBJ1-1 and V is TRBV4-1; TRBD1 matches 7 bases. Germline CDR1 MGHRA, CDR2 YSYEKL. The CDR3 is 20 amino acids. The V segment lost 1 base and the J segment 1 base; nucleotides outside the gene matches: 18. DNA for the CDR3: TGCGCCAGCAGCCAAGCCTTATCTACAGGGGCTTATTATAGGAACACTGAAGCTTTCTTT. Its protein is CASSQALSTGAYYRNTEAFF.

This sequence joins TRBV7-6 and TRBJ2-2; maybe TRBD2 (6 bases). Trimming removed 6 bases from V and 3 bases from J, with 23 bases in between. The germline V gene encodes CDR1 SGHVS and CDR2 FNYEAQ. The length of the CDR3 is 18 residues. DNA for the CDR3: TGTGCCAGCAGTCACAGCATGACTAGAGGGGATGACACCGGGGAGCTGTTTTTT. Residues: CASSHSMTRGDDTGELFF. The variable domain in full, completed from reference TRBV7-6 and TRBJ2-2, reads GAGVSQSPRYKVTKRGQDVALRCDPISGHVSLYWYRQALGQGPEFLTYFNYEAQQDKSGLPNDRFSAERPEGSISTLTIQRTEQRDSAMYRCASSHSMTRGDDTGELFFGEGSRLTVL.

This sequence joins TRBV11-2 and TRBJ2-7, with 12 nucleotides matching TRBD2. The CDR3 length is 16 residues. V was clipped by 6 bases and J by 3 bases; unmatched bases: 9. Germline CDR1 SGHAT, CDR2 FQNNGV. The CDR3 region is CASRQGRLAGDYEQYF. In nucleotides, the CDR3 is TGTGCCAGCAGACAAGGTCGACTAGCGGGAGACTACGAGCAGTACTTC.

This clone was counted a single time. The chain joins TRBV7-9 to TRBJ1-1; D uncertain. The germline CDR1 and CDR2 sequences are SEHNR and FQNEAQ (reference sequence). The CDR3 covers 18 residues. Trimming stripped 1 base from V and 2 bases from J, with 20 bases between. The DNA of the CDR3 is TGTGCCAGCAGCTTAGGCCAAACCCGCGGGCGAGCTAACACTGAAGCTTTCTTT. It codes for CASSLGQTRGRANTEAFF.

This clone has more than one count but fewer than ten. This chain links TRBV7-9 with TRBJ1-6; a weak D match, TRBD1 (6 bases). The CDR3 extends over 16 amino acids. V dropped 3 bases and J dropped 7 bases, with 16 bases sitting between them. Germline V CDR1 and CDR2: SEHNR, FQNEAQ (reference sequence). The CDR3 sequence: CASSFSGRGGNSPLHF. The CDR3 nucleotides read TGTGCCAGCAGCTTCTCAGGGAGGGGGGGCAATTCACCCCTCCACTTT.

The chain combines TRBV28 with TRBJ1-2; D remains unclear. This CDR3 has 12 amino acids. Germline CDR1 reads MDHEN; CDR2 reads SYDVKM. Trimming cost V 3 bases and J 7 bases, with 9 bases left between them. The chain's CDR3 is CASSFGFSGYTF. CDR3 in DNA: TGTGCCAGCAGTTTCGGGTTCTCTGGCTACACCTTC.

This clone appeared once. This sequence joins TRBV15 and TRBJ2-1; no clear D. Germline V gene data show CDR1 as LNHNV and CDR2 as YYDKDF (reference sequence). This CDR3 is built from 13 residues. V lost 0 bases to trimming and J lost 2 bases, with 2 bases between them. The CDR3 sequence is CATSRDTYNEQFF. CDR3 bases: TGTGCCACCAGCAGAGACACCTACAATGAGCAGTTCTTC.

The V call is TRBV10-3, the J call TRBJ1-2, with 9 bases aligning to TRBD1. J gave up 1 base and V 6 bases, and 9 bases lay outside the gene matches. Germline-derived CDR1 and CDR2 are ENHRY and SYGVKD. The CDR3 sequence is 16 residues long. CDR3 bases: TGTGCCATCAGCCCGGGACAGGGTCTCGATAACTATGGCTACACCTTC. It is translated as CAISPGQGLDNYGYTF.

The chain has TRBV5-1 and TRBJ2-1; the D gene is possibly TRBD2 (7 bases). The CDR3 length is 15 residues. Trimming shortened V by 0 bases and J by 4 bases, and 11 bases separated the two germline ends. Germline-derived CDR1 and CDR2 are SGHRS and YFSETQ. Here the CDR3 reads CASSLAGGAYNEQFF. For the CDR3, the DNA is TGCGCCAGCAGCTTGGCGGGGGGCGCGTACAATGAGCAGTTCTTC.

The CDR3 bases are TGCGCCATTTTGGAGAGTCCGTCCTACAATGAGCAGTTCTTC. As protein: CAILESPSYNEQFF. The chain links TRBV10-1 to TRBJ2-1; D call uncertain. This CDR3 is built from 14 residues. The ends were cut back, 10 bases at V and 1 base at J, with 14 bases in the middle. CDR1 and CDR2 from the germline V gene are WNHNN and SYGVQD (reference sequence).

Here the CDR3 DNA reads TGTGCCAGCAGTACCCCCCCGGGGGTCGATTCACCCCTCCACTTT. Translation gives CASSTPPGVDSPLHF. The chain recombines TRBV6-1 with TRBJ1-6; possibly TRBD1 for D (5 bases). The CDR3 contains 15 residues. Germline V gene sequence: CDR1 MNHNS, CDR2 SASEGT. V was pared by 5 bases and J by 8 bases, with 16 bases between.

This clone showed up just once. The gene calls are TRBV7-3 and TRBJ2-2; TRBD1 matches 8 bases. J lost 6 bases, V lost 5 bases, and 8 bases had no gene match. The CDR3 totals 15 residues. Germline V CDR1 and CDR2: SGHTA, FQGTGA. The CDR3 loop reads CASSLTGASSGELFF. CDR3 DNA sequence: TGTGCCAGCAGCCTGACAGGGGCCTCGTCCGGGGAGCTGTTTTTT.

The J gene is TRBJ2-5, the V gene TRBV28, with 8 bases aligning to TRBD2. TRBJ2-7 explains the end of the DNA better; the J call may be wrong. The germline V gene has CDR1 MDHEN and CDR2 SYDVKM. CDR3 length equals 14 residues. This chain's CDR3 is CASSLWSGSYEQYF. The CDR3 bases are TGTGCCAGCAGTTTATGGAGCGGGAGTTACGAGCAGTACTTC.

This chain connects TRBV12-5 to TRBJ2-7; no firm D call. This CDR3 is built from 16 residues. The germline V gene has CDR1 LGHNT and CDR2 FRNRAP. V was cut by 0 bases and J by 0 bases, with 12 bases left in between. DNA for the CDR3: TGTGCTAGTGGTTTGGTATATGGAGCTAGCTCCTACGAGCAGTACTTC. Translation: CASGLVYGASSYEQYF.

To note about this clone: In the same sample, other DNA sequences code for this CDR3. The genes are TRBV4-3 and TRBJ1-2, with TRBD1 identical over 7 bases. Germline loops: CDR1 LGHNA, CDR2 YSLEER. V was pared by 3 bases and J by 4 bases, with 5 bases of the junction left unmatched. There are 14 residues in the CDR3. The CDR3: CASSQATGRYGYTF. In DNA form, the CDR3 reads TGCGCCAGCAGCCAGGCGACAGGGCGCTATGGCTACACCTTC.

V and J are TRBV2 and TRBJ2-7; 8 bases match TRBD2. Germline V gene data show CDR1 as SNHLY and CDR2 as FYNNEI. The CDR3 runs 15 residues. V trimming: 6 bases; J trimming: 2 bases; junction bases outside the gene matches: 9. In nucleotides, the CDR3 is TGTGCCAGCAGCGCGAAGATAGCGGGACCCTACGAGCAGTACTTC. It yields the protein CASSAKIAGPYEQYF.